This T cell receptor beta chain was sequenced during a study of tumor and adjacent non-tumor tissue in lung cancer. Across the whole study: Stage I to III disease affected 9 to 10 men and 4 or 5 women aged roughly 30 to 76. Study-level findings and limits: Higher tumor TCR diversity was associated with shorter survival. TCR diversity was significantly greater in tumor than normal lung tissue.

No cell sorting was done before RNA was extracted from the tissue. The library came from three nested PCR rounds adapted from ARM-PCR protocols. TCRdb passed the multiplex PCR reads through MiXCR, listing each CDR3 protein once. The sample contains under 95,000 distinct CDR3 sequences, approximately 70% of which appear only once. With regard to this clonotype: Its matching antigen is unknown.

Germline V gives CDR1 SQVTM, CDR2 ANQGSEA. The CDR3 runs 13 residues. The V gene lost 3 bases and the J gene lost 2 bases, with 11 bases spanning the gap. The sequenced material came from lung tumor tissue. The chain recombines TRBV29-1 with TRBJ2-7; D not resolved. The TCR originated in a man between 60 and 75 years old with non-small cell lung cancer. The chain's CDR3 is CSVETPETYEQYF. The CDR3 nucleotides are TGCAGCGTTGAGACTCCTGAAACCTACGAGCAGTACTTC.